Listed below are T cell receptor beta chains from one sample, sequenced in a study of T cell responses to AZD1222 COVID-19 vaccine. Produced via immunoSEQ multiplex PCR; TCRdb's table is partial and in-frame only. This table has approximately 75,000 clones, around 87% appearing once. This material consisted of peripheral blood, taken 28 days after the second AZD1222 dose. These receptors were obtained from an adult who received the AZD1222 COVID-19 vaccine. The CDR3 runs from the conserved cysteine through the conserved F or W. A D gene is named only where the DNA matches it firmly. Some rows have no size entry. The others give once, few or many, or a class for an expanded clone.

>.|TRBV10-1|.|TRBJ1-1
CASSVGNIAGQAFF
TGCGCCAGCAGTGTTGGCAATATTGCTGGACAAGCTTTCTTT
>TRBD2|TRBV28|.|TRBJ2-3
CATQRGSTDTQYF
TGTGCCACCCAGCGGGGGAGCACAGATACGCAGTATTTT
>TRBD2|TRBV7-8|.|TRBJ2-2
CASSLPSGGGPNTGELFF
TGTGCCAGCAGCTTGCCTAGCGGGGGGGGACCGAACACCGGGGAGCTGTTTTTT
>.|TRBV6-5|.|TRBJ1-5
CASSWSPAGDGPQHF
TGTGCCAGCAGTTGGTCCCCAGCAGGGGACGGGCCCCAGCATTTT
>.|TRBV19|.|TRBJ1-5
CASSIKGSQPQHF
TGTGCCAGTAGTATAAAAGGATCTCAGCCCCAGCATTTT
>.|TRBV9|.|TRBJ2-2
CASSGRPGQRETGELFF
TGTGCCAGCAGCGGAAGGCCCGGACAGCGAGAAACCGGGGAGCTGTTTTTT
>TRBD2|TRBV3-1/TRBV3-2|once|TRBJ2-3
CASSQDPAGGRRGTQYF
TGTGCCAGCAGCCAAGACCCAGCGGGGGGAAGGAGGGGTACGCAGTATTTT
>.|TRBV7-2|.|TRBJ2-1
CASSGRVNNEQFF
TGTGCCAGCAGCGGCAGGGTTAACAATGAGCAGTTCTTC
>TRBD1|TRBV19|.|TRBJ2-7
CASSFVFRDRSSYEQYF
TGTGCCAGTAGCTTTGTATTCCGGGACAGGAGCTCCTACGAGCAGTACTTC
>TRBD1|TRBV11-2|.|TRBJ1-1
CASSRATPGTGYTEAFF
TGTGCCAGCAGCCGAGCCACCCCCGGGACAGGTTACACTGAAGCTTTCTTT
>.|TRBV5-6|.|TRBJ2-1
CASSLIQAAGEQFF
TGTGCCAGCAGCTTAATACAGGCAGCCGGTGAGCAGTTCTTC
>TRBD1|TRBV27|.|TRBJ1-2
CASRRTGDGYTF
TGTGCCAGCAGGAGGACAGGGGACGGCTACACCTTC
>TRBD2|TRBV7-2|.|TRBJ2-1
CASSPQRGAPSDEQFF
TGTGCCAGCAGCCCCCAGCGGGGGGCCCCCTCGGATGAGCAGTTCTTC
>.|TRBV5-1|once|TRBJ1-1
CASSSGKVAVNTEAFF
TGCGCCAGCAGCTCAGGTAAGGTGGCCGTGAACACTGAAGCTTTCTTT
>TRBD1|TRBV20-1|.|TRBJ2-7
CSAGRQGEQYF
TGCAGTGCTGGGAGACAGGGCGAGCAGTACTTC
>.|TRBV28|.|TRBJ1-2
CASSMVGARNYGYTF
TGTGCCAGCAGTATGGTGGGGGCGAGGAACTATGGCTACACCTTC
>TRBD1|TRBV27|.|TRBJ1-5
CASKLPRQGIDQPQHF
TGTGCCAGTAAACTACCCCGACAGGGGATTGATCAGCCCCAGCATTTT
>TRBD2|TRBV28|.|TRBJ2-5
CASGGGARETQYF
TGTGCCAGCGGCGGGGGGGCGCGGGAGACCCAGTACTTC
>.|TRBV28|few|TRBJ1-5
CASSSIGAGDSNQPQHF
TGTGCCAGCAGTTCTATAGGGGCGGGGGATAGCAATCAGCCCCAGCATTTT
>.|TRBV30|.|TRBJ2-6
CAWGGSLSGANVLTF
TGTGCCTGGGGGGGTTCTCTTTCTGGGGCCAACGTCCTGACTTTC
>.|TRBV14|few|TRBJ1-2
CASSQDVISNYGYTF
TGTGCCAGCAGCCAAGATGTAATATCCAACTATGGCTACACCTTC
>TRBD1|TRBV5-6|.|TRBJ1-2
CASSSGRGLGYTF
TGTGCCAGCAGCTCTGGCAGGGGGCTAGGCTACACCTTC
>.|TRBV25-1|.|TRBJ2-6
CASGGHRGSGANVLTF
TGTGCCAGCGGCGGACACCGAGGCTCTGGGGCCAACGTCCTGACTTTC
>TRBD2|TRBV5-4|.|TRBJ2-5
CASSFRRGGPQETQYF
TGTGCCAGCAGCTTTCGTCGCGGGGGGCCCCAAGAGACCCAGTACTTC
>TRBD1|TRBV5-6|.|TRBJ1-1
CASSIQGANTEAFF
TGTGCCAGCAGTATACAGGGGGCGAACACTGAAGCTTTCTTT
>.|TRBV2|.|TRBJ1-2
CASSPLRGRGAVAGYTF
TGTGCCAGCAGTCCATTGAGGGGACGGGGGGCCGTAGCTGGCTACACCTTC
>.|TRBV7-2|.|TRBJ2-2
CASSLRVNTGELFF
TGTGCCAGCAGCTTGCGGGTTAACACCGGGGAGCTGTTTTTT
>.|TRBV20-1|.|TRBJ1-1
CSAANEAFF
TGCAGTGCGGCTAATGAAGCTTTCTTT
>TRBD2|TRBV4-1|.|TRBJ2-5
CASSQVYSGGYQETQYF
TGCGCCAGCAGCCAAGTATATAGCGGGGGGTACCAAGAGACCCAGTACTTC
>TRBD1|TRBV5-8|.|TRBJ2-5
CASSYRTGVQETQYF
TGTGCCAGCAGCTACCGGACAGGGGTACAAGAGACCCAGTACTTC
>.|TRBV28|.|TRBJ1-1
CASSLRGNTEAFF
TGTGCCAGCAGCTTACGGGGCAACACTGAAGCTTTCTTT
>.|TRBV5-1|.|TRBJ2-1
CASSFSPRGDNEQFF
TGCGCCAGCAGCTTTAGTCCTAGAGGGGACAATGAGCAGTTCTTC
>.|TRBV9|.|TRBJ2-1
CASSVDYSYNEQFF
TGTGCCAGCAGCGTAGACTACTCCTACAATGAGCAGTTCTTC
>TRBD1|TRBV7-2|once|TRBJ2-7
CASSLWDRGGGYEQYF
TGTGCCAGCAGCTTATGGGACAGGGGAGGAGGCTACGAGCAGTACTTC
>TRBD2|TRBV7-2|once|TRBJ2-1
CASSLTSGELGEQFF
TGTGCCAGCAGCCTGACTAGCGGGGAGTTAGGCGAGCAGTTCTTC
>.|TRBV4-3|.|TRBJ2-1
CASSQEGPEAAFF
TGCGCCAGCAGCCAAGAGGGACCCGAAGCGGCGTTCTTC
>TRBD2|TRBV6-2/TRBV6-3|.|TRBJ2-1
CASSLPGDLGAGRFF
TGTGCCAGCAGCCTACCGGGTGACTTAGGAGCGGGGCGATTCTTC
>TRBD1|TRBV30|.|TRBJ1-2
CAWSTSIQGGGYTF
TGTGCCTGGAGTACGTCAATACAGGGGGGCGGCTACACCTTC
>.|TRBV7-8|.|TRBJ1-6
CASSPQRIMNSPLHF
TGTGCCAGCAGCCCCCAGAGGATTATGAATTCACCCCTCCACTTT
>.|TRBV29-1|.|TRBJ1-1
CSALGPTNTEAFF
TGCAGCGCCCTCGGCCCAACCAACACTGAAGCTTTCTTT
>.|TRBV30|.|TRBJ1-6
CAWSPGNSPLHF
TGTGCCTGGAGTCCGGGGAATTCACCCCTCCACTTT
>.|TRBV4-1|.|TRBJ2-6
CASSQVSGANVLTF
TGCGCCAGCAGCCAAGTTTCCGGGGCCAACGTCCTGACTTTC
>TRBD1|TRBV18|once|TRBJ1-4
CASSPGGRGPEKLFF
TGTGCCAGCTCACCAGGGGGCAGGGGGCCTGAAAAACTGTTTTTT
>.|TRBV3-1/TRBV3-2|few|TRBJ2-3
CASSQAWNMGGTDTQYF
TGTGCCAGCAGCCAAGCCTGGAACATGGGGGGCACAGATACGCAGTATTTT
>.|TRBV5-4|.|TRBJ1-1
CASSLLDSEAFF
TGTGCCAGCAGCCTCCTGGACAGTGAAGCTTTCTTT
>.|TRBV4-1|.|TRBJ2-7
CASSQGNRRGSLNEQYF
TGCGCCAGCAGCCAAGGAAATCGACGGGGCTCCCTGAACGAGCAGTACTTC
>TRBD1|TRBV9|.|TRBJ1-1
CASSAGQGLNTEAFF
TGTGCCAGCAGCGCGGGACAGGGGTTGAACACTGAAGCTTTCTTT
>TRBD1|TRBV12-5|once|TRBJ1-2
CASGPGTGYDDYGYTF
TGTGCTAGTGGACCCGGGACAGGGTATGATGACTATGGCTACACCTTC
>.|TRBV7-9|.|TRBJ2-7
CASLETSSYEQYF
TGTGCCAGCCTGGAGACGAGCTCCTACGAGCAGTACTTC
>.|TRBV7-3|.|TRBJ2-7
CASSLRVGAEQYF
TGTGCCAGCAGCCTCCGGGTGGGGGCCGAGCAGTACTTC
>.|TRBV5-1|.|TRBJ1-2
CASRPLEIYGYTF
TGCGCCAGCAGGCCCCTAGAGATCTATGGCTACACCTTC
>TRBD2|TRBV19|.|TRBJ2-1
CASSSRLAGGHEQFF
TGTGCCAGTAGTAGTCGACTAGCGGGGGGGCATGAGCAGTTCTTC